A selection of T cell receptor beta chains follows, all from one sample in a study of blood T cell repertoires in COVID-19. Using immunoSEQ multiplex PCR, the repertoire was profiled, and TCRdb retains in-frame clones only, with some absent. The sample has roughly 75,000 clones; around nine tenths are singletons. Sequenced material: peripheral blood. Source of these receptors: a human donor in a cohort sampled during active COVID-19. Each CDR3 is given with its conserved first and last residue. D genes are given only for firm matches. For some rows the clone size is stated as once, few or many, or as a class when expanded; others skip it.

d_gene | j_gene | v_gene | abundance | CDR3nt | CDR3aa
TRBD1 | TRBJ1-2 | TRBV7-2 | . | TGTGCCAGCAGCCATTCACCGGGACAGGACTATGGCTACACCTTC | CASSHSPGQDYGYTF
. | TRBJ2-3 | TRBV28 | . | TGTGCCAGCAACCGAGGGGGGGCCCGGCTGGATACGCAGTATTTT | CASNRGGARLDTQYF
TRBD1 | TRBJ2-1 | TRBV11-3 | . | TGTGCCAGCAGCTTAGGGACCGGACAGGGGGCGGATGAGCAGTTCTTC | CASSLGTGQGADEQFF
TRBD2 | TRBJ2-3 | TRBV7-9 | . | TGTGCCAGCAGCCGAGATAGCGGGGGCTTCACAGATACGCAGTATTTT | CASSRDSGGFTDTQYF
. | TRBJ2-2 | TRBV19 | . | TGTGCCAGTAGTATCCCCCAGGCCGGGGAGCTGTTTTTT | CASSIPQAGELFF
TRBD1 | TRBJ1-2 | TRBV2 | . | TGTGCCAGCAGTGCTGACAGGGGGCGGAATGGCTACACCTTC | CASSADRGRNGYTF
TRBD1 | TRBJ1-5 | TRBV6-6 | once | TGTGCCAGCAGTCTTGGGACAGACAATCAGCCCCAGCATTTT | CASSLGTDNQPQHF
. | TRBJ1-1 | TRBV11-2 | few | TGTGCCAGCAGCTCTACAGGACCCAGGAACACTGAAGCTTTCTTT | CASSSTGPRNTEAFF
. | TRBJ1-2 | TRBV15 | . | TGTGCCACCAGCGATGCGAACAGGAATAGAGGTTTAGGCTACACCTTC | CATSDANRNRGLGYTF
. | TRBJ1-1 | TRBV25-1 | . | TGTGCCAGCAGTGAGGGGTTCGGGGACAAGAACACTGAAGCTTTCTTT | CASSEGFGDKNTEAFF
. | TRBJ1-4 | TRBV6-5 | . | TGTGCCAGCATGAGCGTGGGGAGGGGAGGCGAAAAACTGTTTTTT | CASMSVGRGGEKLFF
. | TRBJ2-6 | TRBV5-4 | few | TGTGCCAGCAGCTTGGGCGGCCCCTCTGGGGCCAACGTCCTGACTTTC | CASSLGGPSGANVLTF
TRBD1 | TRBJ1-4 | TRBV5-1 | . | TGCGCCAGCAGCTTGTTCGTTTCCGGGACAGCTAATGAAAAACTGTTTTTT | CASSLFVSGTANEKLFF
. | TRBJ1-4 | TRBV28 | . | TGTGCCAGTCGTACCGGGACAACTAATGAAAAACTGTTTTTT | CASRTGTTNEKLFF
TRBD2 | TRBJ2-2 | TRBV7-8 | . | TGTGCCAGCAGCTTAGCGGGACTAGGGGGCACCGGGGAGCTGTTTTTT | CASSLAGLGGTGELFF
. | TRBJ1-3 | TRBV5-1 | . | TGCGCCAGCAGCTTGGGGCAGGGAAGCTCTGGAAACACCATATATTTT | CASSLGQGSSGNTIYF
. | TRBJ1-2 | TRBV27 | . | TGTGCCAGCAGCCTCATATGGGGTAGCGATTCGATTTTC | CASSLIWGSDSIF
TRBD1 | TRBJ1-6 | TRBV6-1 | . | TGTGCCAGCAGTGAGACAGGGTTTGATTCACCCCTCCACTTT | CASSETGFDSPLHF
TRBD2 | TRBJ2-1 | TRBV4-1 | . | TGCGCCAGCAGCCAAGGGCCCCTAGCGGGGGGGCTTATTGAGCAGTTCTTC | CASSQGPLAGGLIEQFF
. | TRBJ1-4 | TRBV9 | . | TGTGCCAGCAGCGTCGGGACATCAACAACTAATGAAAAACTGTTTTTT | CASSVGTSTTNEKLFF
TRBD1 | TRBJ1-1 | TRBV6-5 | . | TGTGCCAGCAGACTTGGACAGGGTAGAACTGAAGCTTTCTTT | CASRLGQGRTEAFF
TRBD1 | TRBJ2-7 | TRBV9 | . | TGTGCCAGCAGCGTTGGGACAGGGGACTACGAGCAGTACTTC | CASSVGTGDYEQYF